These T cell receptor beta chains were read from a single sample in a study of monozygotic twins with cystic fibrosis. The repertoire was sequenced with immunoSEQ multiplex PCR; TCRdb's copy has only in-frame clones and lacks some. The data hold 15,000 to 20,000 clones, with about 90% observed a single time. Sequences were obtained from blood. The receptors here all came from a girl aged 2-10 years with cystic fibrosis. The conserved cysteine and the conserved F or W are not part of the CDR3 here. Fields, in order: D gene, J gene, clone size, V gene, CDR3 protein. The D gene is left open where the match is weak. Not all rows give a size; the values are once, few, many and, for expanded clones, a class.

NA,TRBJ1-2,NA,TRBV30,AWTGVSRTNYGYT
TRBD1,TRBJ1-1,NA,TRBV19,ASSNGQGGTEAF
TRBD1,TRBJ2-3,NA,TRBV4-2,ASSQETGGTSTDTQY
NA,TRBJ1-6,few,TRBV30,AWARDSPLH
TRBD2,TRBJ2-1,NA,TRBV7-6,ASSYRDYYNEQF
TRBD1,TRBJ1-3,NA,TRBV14,ASSQNPGQGTSSGNTIY
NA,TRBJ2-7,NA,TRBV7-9,ASSFTTPYEQY
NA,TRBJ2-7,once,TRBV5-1,ASSLLPSSSYEQY
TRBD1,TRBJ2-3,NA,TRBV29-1,SVAGGGLVRGPDTQY
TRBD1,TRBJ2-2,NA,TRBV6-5,ASSYYRGDTGELF
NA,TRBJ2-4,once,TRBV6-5,ASKEGAPDIQY
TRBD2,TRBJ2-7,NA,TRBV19,ASSIRGGGYEQY
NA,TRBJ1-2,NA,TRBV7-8,ASSLTREYYGYT
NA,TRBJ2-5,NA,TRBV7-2,ASSPGVAPETQY
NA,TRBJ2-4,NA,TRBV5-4,ASSSGLAKNIQY
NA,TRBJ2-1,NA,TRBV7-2,ASSLGTYQF
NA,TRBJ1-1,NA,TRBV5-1,ASSLAVSPREAF
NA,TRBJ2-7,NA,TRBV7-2,ASSLGRTTYEQY
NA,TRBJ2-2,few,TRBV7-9,ASSPPWRSNTGELF
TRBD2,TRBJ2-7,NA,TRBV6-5,ASNRGGRGTYEQY
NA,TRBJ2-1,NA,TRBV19,ASSIQGPDEQF
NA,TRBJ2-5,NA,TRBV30,AWSVLETQY
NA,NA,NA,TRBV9,ASSQMDSVGRELF
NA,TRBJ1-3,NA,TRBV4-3,ASSHPKRGNTIY
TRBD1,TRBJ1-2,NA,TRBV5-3,ARSLAGQVNYGYT
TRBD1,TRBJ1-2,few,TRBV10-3,AISSNRDSFVYGYT
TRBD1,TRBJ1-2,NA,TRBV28,ASSFGQGYGYT
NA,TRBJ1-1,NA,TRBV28,ASSLLWGLELNTEAF
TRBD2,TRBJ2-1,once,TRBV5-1,ASSLVTSGAGEQF
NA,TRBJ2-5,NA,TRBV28,ATHISEGETQY
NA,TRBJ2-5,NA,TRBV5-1,ASSQEPSLYQETQY
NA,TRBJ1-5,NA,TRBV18,ASRKGDQPQH
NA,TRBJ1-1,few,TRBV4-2,ASSQGQRLNTEAF
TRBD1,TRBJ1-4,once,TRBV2,ASSGTGDEKLF
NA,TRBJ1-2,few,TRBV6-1,ASSPDAPLGSGYT
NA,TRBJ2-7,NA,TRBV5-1,ASSSTEAYEQY
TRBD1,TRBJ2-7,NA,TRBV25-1,ASSRQGIGEQY